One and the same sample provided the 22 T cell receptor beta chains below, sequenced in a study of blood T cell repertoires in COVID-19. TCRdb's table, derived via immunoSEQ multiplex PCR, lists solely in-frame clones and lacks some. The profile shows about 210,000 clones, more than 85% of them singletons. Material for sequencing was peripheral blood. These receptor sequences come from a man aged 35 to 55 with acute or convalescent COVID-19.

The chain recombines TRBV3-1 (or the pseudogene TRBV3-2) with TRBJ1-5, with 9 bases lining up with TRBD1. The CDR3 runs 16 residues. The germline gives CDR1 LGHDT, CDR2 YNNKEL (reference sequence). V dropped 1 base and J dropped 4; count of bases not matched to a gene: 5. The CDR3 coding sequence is TGTGCCAGCAGCCAAGGGGTGACAGGGGGAAATCAGCCCCAGCATTTT. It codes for CASSQGVTGGNQPQHF.

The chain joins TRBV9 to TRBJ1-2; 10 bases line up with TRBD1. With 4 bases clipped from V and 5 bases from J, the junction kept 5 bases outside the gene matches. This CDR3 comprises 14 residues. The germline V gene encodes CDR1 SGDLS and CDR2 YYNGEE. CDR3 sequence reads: CASSSWTGGYGYTF. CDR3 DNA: TGTGCCAGCAGCTCGTGGACAGGGGGTTATGGCTACACCTTC. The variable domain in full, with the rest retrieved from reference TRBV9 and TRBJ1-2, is DSGVTQTPKHLITATGQRVTLRCSPRSGDLSVYWYQQSLDQGLQFLIQYYNGEERAKGNILERFSAQQFPDLHSELNLSSLELGDSALYFCASSSWTGGYGYTFGSGTRLTVV.

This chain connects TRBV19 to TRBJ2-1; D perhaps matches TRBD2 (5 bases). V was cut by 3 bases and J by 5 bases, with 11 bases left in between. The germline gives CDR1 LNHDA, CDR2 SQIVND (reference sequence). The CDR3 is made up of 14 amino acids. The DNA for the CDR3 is TGTGCCAGTAGTATCTCTAGCTTAGACAATGAGCAGTTCTTC. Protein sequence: CASSISSLDNEQFF.

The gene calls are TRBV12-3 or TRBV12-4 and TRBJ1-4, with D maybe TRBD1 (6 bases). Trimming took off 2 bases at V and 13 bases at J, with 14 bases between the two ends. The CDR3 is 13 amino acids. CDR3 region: CASSLRQDGVLFF. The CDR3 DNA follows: TGTGCCAGCAGTTTAAGACAGGACGGGGTACTGTTTTTT.

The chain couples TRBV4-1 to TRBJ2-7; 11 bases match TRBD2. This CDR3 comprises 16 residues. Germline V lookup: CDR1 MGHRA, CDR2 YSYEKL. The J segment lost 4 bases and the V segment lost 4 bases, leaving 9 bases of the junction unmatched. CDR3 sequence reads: CASSRVLTSGGYEQYF. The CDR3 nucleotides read TGCGCCAGCAGCCGGGTCCTAACTAGCGGGGGATACGAGCAGTACTTC.

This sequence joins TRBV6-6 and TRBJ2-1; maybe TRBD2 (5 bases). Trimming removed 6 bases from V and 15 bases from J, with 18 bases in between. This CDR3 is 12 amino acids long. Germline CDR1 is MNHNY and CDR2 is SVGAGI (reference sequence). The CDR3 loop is CASSPVPRGAFF. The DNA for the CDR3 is TGTGCCAGCAGCCCAGTCCCCCGGGGTGCGTTCTTC.

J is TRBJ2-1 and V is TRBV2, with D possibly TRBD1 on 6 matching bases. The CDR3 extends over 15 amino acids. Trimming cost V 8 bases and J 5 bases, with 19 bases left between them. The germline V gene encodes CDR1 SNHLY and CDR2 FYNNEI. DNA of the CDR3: TGTGCCAGCCGGACAGACCCCTCTAGAGACAATGAGCAGTTCTTC. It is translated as CASRTDPSRDNEQFF.

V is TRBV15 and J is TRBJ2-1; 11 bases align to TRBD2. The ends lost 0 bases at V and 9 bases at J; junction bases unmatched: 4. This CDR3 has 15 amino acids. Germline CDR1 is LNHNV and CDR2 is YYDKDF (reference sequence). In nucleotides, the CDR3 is TGTGCCACCAGCAGAGATCGACTAGCGGGGACTGAGCAGTTCTTC. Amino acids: CATSRDRLAGTEQFF. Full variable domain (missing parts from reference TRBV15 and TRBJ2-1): DAMVIQNPRYQVTQFGKPVTLSCSQTLNHNVMYWYQQKSSQAPKLLFHYYDKDFNNEADTPDNFQSRRPNTSFCFLDIRSPGLGDTAMYLCATSRDRLAGTEQFFGPGTRLTVL.

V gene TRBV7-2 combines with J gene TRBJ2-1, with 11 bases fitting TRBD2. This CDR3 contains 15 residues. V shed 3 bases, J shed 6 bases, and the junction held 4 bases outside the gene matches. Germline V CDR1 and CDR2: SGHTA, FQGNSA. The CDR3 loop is CASSFTSGGSNEQFF. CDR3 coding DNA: TGTGCCAGCAGCTTCACTAGCGGGGGCTCCAATGAGCAGTTCTTC.

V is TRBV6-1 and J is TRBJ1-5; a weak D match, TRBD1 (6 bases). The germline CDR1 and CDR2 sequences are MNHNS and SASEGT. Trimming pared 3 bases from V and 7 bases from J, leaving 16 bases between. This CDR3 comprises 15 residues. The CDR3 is CASSEGASFGQPQHF. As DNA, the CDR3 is TGTGCCAGCAGTGAGGGGGCGAGTTTTGGCCAGCCCCAGCATTTT.

CDR3 coding DNA: TGTGCCAGCAGCTTTGGAGGCTCTATGGGGAATGAGCAGTTCTTC. Amino acid sequence: CASSFGGSMGNEQFF. The chain uses TRBV7-9 and TRBJ2-1, with a tentative D call TRBD2 (5 bases). This CDR3 is built from 15 residues. V gave up 3 bases and J gave up 7 bases, with 16 bases separating them. Germline V gene sequence: CDR1 SEHNR, CDR2 FQNEAQ (reference sequence).

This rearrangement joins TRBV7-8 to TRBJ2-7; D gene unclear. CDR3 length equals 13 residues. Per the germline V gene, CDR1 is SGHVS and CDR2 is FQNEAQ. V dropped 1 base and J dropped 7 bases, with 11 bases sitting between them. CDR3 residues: CASSLVSPEEQYF. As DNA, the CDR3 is TGTGCCAGCAGCTTAGTTTCGCCAGAAGAGCAGTACTTC.

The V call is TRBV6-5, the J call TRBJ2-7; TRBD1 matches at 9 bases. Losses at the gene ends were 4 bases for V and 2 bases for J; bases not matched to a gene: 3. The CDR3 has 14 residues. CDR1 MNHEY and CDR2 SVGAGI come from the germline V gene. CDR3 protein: CASSLHRGPYEQYF. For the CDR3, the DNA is TGTGCCAGCAGTTTACACAGGGGGCCCTACGAGCAGTACTTC.

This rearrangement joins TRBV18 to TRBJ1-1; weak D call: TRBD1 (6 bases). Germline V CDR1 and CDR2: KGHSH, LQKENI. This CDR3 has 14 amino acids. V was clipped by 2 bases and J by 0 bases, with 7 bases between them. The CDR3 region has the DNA TGTGCCAGCTCACCAGGACAGATGAACACTGAAGCTTTCTTT. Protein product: CASSPGQMNTEAFF.

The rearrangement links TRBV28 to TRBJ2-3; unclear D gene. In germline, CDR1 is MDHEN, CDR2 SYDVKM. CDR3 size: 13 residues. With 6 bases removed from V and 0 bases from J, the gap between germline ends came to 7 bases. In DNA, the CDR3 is TGTGCCAGCAGGGCAGGAAGCACAGATACGCAGTATTTT. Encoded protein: CASRAGSTDTQYF. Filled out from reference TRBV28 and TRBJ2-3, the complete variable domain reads DVKVTQSSRYLVKRTGEKVFLECVQDMDHENMFWYRQDPGLGLRLIYFSYDVKMKEKGDIPEGYSVSREKKERFSLILESASTNQTSMYLCASRAGSTDTQYFGPGTRLTVL.

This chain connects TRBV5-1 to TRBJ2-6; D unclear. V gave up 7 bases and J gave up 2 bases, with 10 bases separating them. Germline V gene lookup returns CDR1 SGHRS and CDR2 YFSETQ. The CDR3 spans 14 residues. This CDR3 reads CASWSQPGANVLTF. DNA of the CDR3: TGCGCCAGCTGGTCACAGCCTGGGGCCAACGTCCTGACTTTC.

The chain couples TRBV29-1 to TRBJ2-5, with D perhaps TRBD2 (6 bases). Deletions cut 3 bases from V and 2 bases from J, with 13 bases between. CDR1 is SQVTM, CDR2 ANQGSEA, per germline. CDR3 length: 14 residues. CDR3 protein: CSVERRDLQETQYF. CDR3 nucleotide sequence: TGCAGCGTTGAGCGCCGGGACTTACAAGAGACCCAGTACTTC.

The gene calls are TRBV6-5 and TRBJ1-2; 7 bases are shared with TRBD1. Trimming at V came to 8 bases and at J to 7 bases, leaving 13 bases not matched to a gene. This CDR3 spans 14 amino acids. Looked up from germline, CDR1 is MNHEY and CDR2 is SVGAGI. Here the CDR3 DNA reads TGTGCCAGCTCCCCCGACAGGGAAAGGGGTGGCTACACCTTC. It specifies CASSPDRERGGYTF.

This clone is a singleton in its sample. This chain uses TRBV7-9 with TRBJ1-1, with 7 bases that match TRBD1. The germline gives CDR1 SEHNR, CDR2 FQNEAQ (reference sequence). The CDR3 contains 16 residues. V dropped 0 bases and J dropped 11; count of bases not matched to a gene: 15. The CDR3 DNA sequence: TGTGCCAGCAGCTTAGCGCTTTCGCAGGGGGTAGTTGGGGCTTTCTTT. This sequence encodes CASSLALSQGVVGAFF.

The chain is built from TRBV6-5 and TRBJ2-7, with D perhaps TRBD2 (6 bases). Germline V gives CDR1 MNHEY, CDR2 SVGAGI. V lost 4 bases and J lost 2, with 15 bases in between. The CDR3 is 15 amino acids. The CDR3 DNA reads TGTGCCAGCAGTTTGGCCGGGGGAGGTACCTACGAGCAGTACTTC. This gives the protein CASSLAGGGTYEQYF.

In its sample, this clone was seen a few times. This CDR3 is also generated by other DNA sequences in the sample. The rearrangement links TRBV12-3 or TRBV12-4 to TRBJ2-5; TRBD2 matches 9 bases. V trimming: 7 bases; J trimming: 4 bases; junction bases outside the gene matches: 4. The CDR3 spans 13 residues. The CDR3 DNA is TGTGCCAGCACCCCAGCGGGGGGAGAGACCCAGTACTTC. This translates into CASTPAGGETQYF.

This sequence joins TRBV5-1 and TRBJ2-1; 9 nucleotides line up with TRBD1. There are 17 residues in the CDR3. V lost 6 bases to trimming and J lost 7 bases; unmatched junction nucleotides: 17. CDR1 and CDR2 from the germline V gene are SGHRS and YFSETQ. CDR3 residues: CASTLWDAGTGPNEQFF. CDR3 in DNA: TGCGCCAGCACCTTATGGGATGCCGGGACAGGGCCGAATGAGCAGTTCTTC.